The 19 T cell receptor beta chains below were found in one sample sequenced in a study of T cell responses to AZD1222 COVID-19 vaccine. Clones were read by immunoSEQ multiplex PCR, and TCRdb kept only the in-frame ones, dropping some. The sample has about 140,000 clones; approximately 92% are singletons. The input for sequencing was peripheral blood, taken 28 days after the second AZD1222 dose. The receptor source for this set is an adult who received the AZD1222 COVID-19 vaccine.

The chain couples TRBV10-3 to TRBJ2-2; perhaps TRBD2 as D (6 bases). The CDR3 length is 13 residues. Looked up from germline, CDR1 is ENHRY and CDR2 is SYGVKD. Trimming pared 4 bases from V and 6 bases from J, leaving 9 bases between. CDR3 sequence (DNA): TGTGCCATCAGTGGGGGGGATCCCGGGGAGCTGTTTTTT. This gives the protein CAISGGDPGELFF.

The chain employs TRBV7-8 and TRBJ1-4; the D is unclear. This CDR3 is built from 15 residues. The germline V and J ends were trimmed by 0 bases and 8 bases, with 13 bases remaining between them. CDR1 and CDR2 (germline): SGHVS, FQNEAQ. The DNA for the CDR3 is TGTGCCAGCAGCTTAGCCGGCAGAAGACGGGAAAAACTGTTTTTT. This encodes CASSLAGRRREKLFF.

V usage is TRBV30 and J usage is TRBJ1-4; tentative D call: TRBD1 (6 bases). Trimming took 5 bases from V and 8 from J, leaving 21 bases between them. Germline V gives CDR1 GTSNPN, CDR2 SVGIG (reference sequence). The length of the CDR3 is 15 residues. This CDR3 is CAWASPGTRGEKLFF. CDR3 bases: TGTGCCTGGGCTTCCCCCGGGACACGGGGGGAAAAACTGTTTTTT.

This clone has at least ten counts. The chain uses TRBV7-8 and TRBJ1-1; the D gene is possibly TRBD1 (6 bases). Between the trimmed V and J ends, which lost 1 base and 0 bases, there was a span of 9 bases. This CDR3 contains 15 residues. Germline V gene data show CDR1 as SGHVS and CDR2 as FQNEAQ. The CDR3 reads CASSLGRTVNTEAFF. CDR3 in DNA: TGTGCCAGCAGCTTAGGACGGACAGTGAACACTGAAGCTTTCTTT. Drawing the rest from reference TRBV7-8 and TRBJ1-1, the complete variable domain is GAGVSQSPRYKVAKRGQDVALRCDPISGHVSLFWYQQALGQGPEFLTYFQNEAQLDKSGLPSDRFFAERPEGSVSTLKIQRTQQEDSAVYLCASSLGRTVNTEAFFGQGTRLTVV.

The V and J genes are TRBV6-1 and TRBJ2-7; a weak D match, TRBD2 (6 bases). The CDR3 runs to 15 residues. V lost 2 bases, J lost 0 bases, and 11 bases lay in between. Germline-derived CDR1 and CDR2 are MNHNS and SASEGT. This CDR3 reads CASSETRDSSYEQYF. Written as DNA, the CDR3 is TGTGCCAGCAGTGAAACAAGGGACTCCTCCTACGAGCAGTACTTC.

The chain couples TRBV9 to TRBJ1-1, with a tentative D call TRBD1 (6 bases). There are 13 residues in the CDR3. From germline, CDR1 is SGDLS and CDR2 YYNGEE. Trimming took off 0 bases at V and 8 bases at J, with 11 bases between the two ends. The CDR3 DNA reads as TGTGCCAGCAGCGTAGAACAGGGAGCCGAAGCTTTCTTT. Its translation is CASSVEQGAEAFF.

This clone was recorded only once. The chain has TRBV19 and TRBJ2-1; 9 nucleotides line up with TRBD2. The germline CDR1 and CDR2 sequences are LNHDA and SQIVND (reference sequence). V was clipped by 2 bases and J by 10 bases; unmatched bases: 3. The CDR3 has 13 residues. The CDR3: CASSIRLAAEQFF. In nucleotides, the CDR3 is TGTGCCAGTAGTATACGACTAGCGGCAGAGCAGTTCTTC.

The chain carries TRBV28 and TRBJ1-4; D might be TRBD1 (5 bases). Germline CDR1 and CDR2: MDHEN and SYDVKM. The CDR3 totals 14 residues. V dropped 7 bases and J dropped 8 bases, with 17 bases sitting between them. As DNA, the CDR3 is TGTGCCAGCACCCCTGCGTTGGGGCGGGAAAAACTGTTTTTT. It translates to CASTPALGREKLFF. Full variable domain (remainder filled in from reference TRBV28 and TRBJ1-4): DVKVTQSSRYLVKRTGEKVFLECVQDMDHENMFWYRQDPGLGLRLIYFSYDVKMKEKGDIPEGYSVSREKKERFSLILESASTNQTSMYLCASTPALGREKLFFGSGTQLSVL.

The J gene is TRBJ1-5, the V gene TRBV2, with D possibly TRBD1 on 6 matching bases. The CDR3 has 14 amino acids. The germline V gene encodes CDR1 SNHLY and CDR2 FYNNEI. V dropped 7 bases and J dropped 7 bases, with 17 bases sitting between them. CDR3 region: CASNYDQGRQPQHF. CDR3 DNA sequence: TGTGCCAGCAACTATGATCAGGGGAGGCAGCCCCAGCATTTT.

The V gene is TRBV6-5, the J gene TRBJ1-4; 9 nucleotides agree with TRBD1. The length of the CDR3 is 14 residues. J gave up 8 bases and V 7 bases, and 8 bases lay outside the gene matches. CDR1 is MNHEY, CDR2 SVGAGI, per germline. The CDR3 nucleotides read TGTGCCAGCATCCGGGACAGGGCTTCGGAAAAACTGTTTTTT. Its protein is CASIRDRASEKLFF.

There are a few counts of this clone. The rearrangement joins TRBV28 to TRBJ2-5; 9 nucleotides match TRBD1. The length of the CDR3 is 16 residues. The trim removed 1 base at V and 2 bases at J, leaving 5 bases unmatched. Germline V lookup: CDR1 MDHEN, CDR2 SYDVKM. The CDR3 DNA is TGTGCCAGCAGTTTATCTGGGACAGGGTCGCAAGAGACCCAGTACTTC. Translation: CASSLSGTGSQETQYF. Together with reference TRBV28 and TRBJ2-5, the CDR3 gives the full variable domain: DVKVTQSSRYLVKRTGEKVFLECVQDMDHENMFWYRQDPGLGLRLIYFSYDVKMKEKGDIPEGYSVSREKKERFSLILESASTNQTSMYLCASSLSGTGSQETQYFGPGTRLLVL.

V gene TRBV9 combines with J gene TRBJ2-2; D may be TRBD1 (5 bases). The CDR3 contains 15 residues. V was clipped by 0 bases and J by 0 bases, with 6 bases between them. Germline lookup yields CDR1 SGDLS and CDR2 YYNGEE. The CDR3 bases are TGTGCCAGCAGCGTAGAGACAGCGAACACCGGGGAGCTGTTTTTT. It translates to CASSVETANTGELFF.

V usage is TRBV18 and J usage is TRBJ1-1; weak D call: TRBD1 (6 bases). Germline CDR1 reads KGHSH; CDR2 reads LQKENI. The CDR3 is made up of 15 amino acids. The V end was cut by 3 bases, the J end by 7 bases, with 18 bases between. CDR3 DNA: TGTGCCAGCTCACCCGACGGGGGCGTGGTTGATGAAGCTTTCTTT. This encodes CASSPDGGVVDEAFF. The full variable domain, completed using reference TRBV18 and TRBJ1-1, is NAGVMQNPRHLVRRRGQEARLRCSPMKGHSHVYWYRQLPEEGLKFMVYLQKENIIDESGMPKERFSAEFPKEGPSILRIQQVVRGDSAAYFCASSPDGGVVDEAFFGQGTRLTVV.

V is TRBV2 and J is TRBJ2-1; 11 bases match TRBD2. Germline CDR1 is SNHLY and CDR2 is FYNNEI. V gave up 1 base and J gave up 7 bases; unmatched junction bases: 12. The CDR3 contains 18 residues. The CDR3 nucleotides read TGTGCCAGCAGTGAAGTAGGATACCTAGCGGGAGGCAGGAATGAGCAGTTCTTC. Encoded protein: CASSEVGYLAGGRNEQFF. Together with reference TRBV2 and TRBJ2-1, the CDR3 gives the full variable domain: EPEVTQTPSHQVTQMGQEVILRCVPISNHLYFYWYRQILGQKVEFLVSFYNNEISEKSEIFDDQFSVERPDGSNFTLKIRSTKLEDSAMYFCASSEVGYLAGGRNEQFFGPGTRLTVL.

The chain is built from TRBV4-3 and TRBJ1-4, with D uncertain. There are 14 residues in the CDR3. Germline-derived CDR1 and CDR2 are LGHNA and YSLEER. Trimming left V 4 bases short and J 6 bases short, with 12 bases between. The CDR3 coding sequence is TGCGCCAGCAGCCCCCGGGCCTGGGATGAAAAACTGTTTTTT. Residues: CASSPRAWDEKLFF.

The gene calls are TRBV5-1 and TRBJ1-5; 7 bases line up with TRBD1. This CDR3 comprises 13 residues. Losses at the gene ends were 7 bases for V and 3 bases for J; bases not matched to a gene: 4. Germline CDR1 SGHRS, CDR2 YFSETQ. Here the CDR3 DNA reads TGCGCCAGCCGGCAGGGGGACAATCAGCCCCAGCATTTT. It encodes CASRQGDNQPQHF. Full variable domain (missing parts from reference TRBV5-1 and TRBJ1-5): KAGVTQTPRYLIKTRGQQVTLSCSPISGHRSVSWYQQTPGQGLQFLFEYFSETQRNKGNFPGRFSGRQFSNSRSEMNVSTLELGDSALYLCASRQGDNQPQHFGDGTRLSIL.

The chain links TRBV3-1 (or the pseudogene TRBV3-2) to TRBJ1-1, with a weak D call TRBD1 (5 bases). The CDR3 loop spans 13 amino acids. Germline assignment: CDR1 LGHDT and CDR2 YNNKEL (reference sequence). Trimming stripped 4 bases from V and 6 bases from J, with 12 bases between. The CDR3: CASSPYGGSEAFF. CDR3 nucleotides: TGTGCCAGCAGCCCCTATGGGGGGTCTGAAGCTTTCTTT.

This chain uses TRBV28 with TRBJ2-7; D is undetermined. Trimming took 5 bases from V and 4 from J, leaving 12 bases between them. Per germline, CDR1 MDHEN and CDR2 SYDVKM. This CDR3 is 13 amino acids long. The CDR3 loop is CASSQSPRYEQYF. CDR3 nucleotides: TGTGCCAGCAGTCAAAGCCCTCGATACGAGCAGTACTTC.

This CDR3 reads CASSSTGRGTDTQYF. CDR3 coding DNA: TGTGCCAGCAGTTCAACAGGGAGAGGGACAGATACGCAGTATTTT. The rearrangement uses TRBV27 and TRBJ2-3, with a possible D match to TRBD1 (6 bases). The CDR3 has 15 amino acids. Germline values: CDR1 MNHEY, CDR2 SMNVEV (reference sequence). V lost 4 bases and J lost 3, with 14 bases in between.